This section outlines one T cell receptor beta chain sequence together with its context. Its specificity is unknown. The ends were cut back, 3 bases at V and 0 bases at J, with 13 bases in the middle. This CDR3 spans 16 amino acids. Germline loops: CDR1 LNHDA, CDR2 SQIVND (reference sequence). Using immunoSEQ multiplex PCR, the repertoire was profiled, and TCRdb retains in-frame clones only, with some absent. The sample has 5,500 to 8,000 clones; around 70% are singletons. The sample originates from a study of tumor-infiltrating lymphocytes in localized non-small cell lung cancer. Study at large: Some samples were collected after neoadjuvant chemotherapy; smokers, never-smokers and several histologies were included. Study-wide findings and caveats: TCRbeta sequencing showed higher T cell infiltration in tumors than uninvolved lung. Only some patients had TCR sequencing, depending on available tissue.

The clonotype comes from a human donor with non-small cell lung cancer. The sequenced material came from uninvolved lung tissue not adjacent to the tumor. V is TRBV19 and J is TRBJ2-3; D gene ambiguous. CDR3 sequence reads: CASSMHGPESTDTQYF. CDR3 coding DNA: TGTGCCAGTAGTATGCACGGGCCGGAGAGCACAGATACGCAGTATTTT. Full variable domain (missing parts from reference TRBV19 and TRBJ2-3): DGGITQSPKYLFRKEGQNVTLSCEQNLNHDAMYWYRQDPGQGLRLIYYSQIVNDFQKGDIAEGYSVSREKKESFPLTVTSAQKNPTAFYLCASSMHGPESTDTQYFGPGTRLTVL.